This T cell receptor beta chain comes out of a study of blood T cell repertoires in COVID-19. Clones were read by immunoSEQ multiplex PCR, and TCRdb kept only the in-frame ones, dropping some. The sample carries over 250,000 clones, approximately 89% recorded once. There are 14 residues in the CDR3. V dropped 6 bases and J dropped 6; count of bases not matched to a gene: 7. The germline V gene has CDR1 MNHEY and CDR2 SVGAGI. The V and J genes are TRBV6-5 and TRBJ2-1, with TRBD1 matching 8 bases. Material: peripheral blood. The clonotype comes from a middle-aged man who had recovered from COVID-19. For the CDR3, the DNA is TGTGCCAGCAGCGACAGGGGTAAAGGCAATGAGCAGTTCTTC. Protein: CASSDRGKGNEQFF.